The rows below give T cell receptor beta chains drawn from one sample of a study of T cell responses to AZD1222 COVID-19 vaccine. Data came from immunoSEQ multiplex PCR; TCRdb stores just in-frame clones and leaves some out. The sample lists over 100,000 clones; 88% were seen once. The starting material was peripheral blood, obtained on day 0 of AZD1222 vaccination. These receptors were taken from an adult in good health. The CDR3 runs from the conserved cysteine through the conserved F or W. The order of the fields is J gene, clone size, D gene, V gene, CDR3 protein, CDR3 DNA. The D gene is left open where the match is weak. A row's size may be missing; if present it is once, few, many or a size class.

TRBJ2-6 | . | . | TRBV7-8 | CASSAWGAGGGANVLTF | TGTGCCAGCAGCGCGTGGGGCGCCGGGGGTGGGGCCAACGTCCTGACTTTC
TRBJ2-7 | . | TRBD1 | TRBV7-9 | CASSLPRGQGKDEQYF | TGTGCCAGCAGCTTACCCCGCGGACAGGGAAAGGACGAGCAGTACTTC
TRBJ2-2 | . | . | TRBV6-2/TRBV6-3 | CASSSIRTANTGELFF | TGTGCCAGCAGTTCTATCAGGACAGCGAACACCGGGGAGCTGTTTTTT
TRBJ1-5 | . | . | TRBV2 | CATGADNQPQHF | TGTGCAACCGGGGCAGACAATCAGCCCCAGCATTTT
TRBJ1-1 | . | . | TRBV2 | CASSEARTGRGTEAFF | TGTGCCAGCAGTGAAGCGCGTACGGGGCGTGGAACTGAAGCTTTCTTT
TRBJ2-6 | . | . | TRBV24-1 | CATSDRASGANVLTF | TGTGCCACCAGTGACAGAGCCTCTGGGGCCAACGTCCTGACTTTC
TRBJ2-7 | . | . | TRBV5-1 | CASSLAAMDGSYEQYF | TGCGCCAGCAGCTTGGCCGCGATGGACGGCTCCTACGAGCAGTACTTC
TRBJ1-1 | . | TRBD1 | TRBV10-3 | CAIRRQGGTEAFF | TGTGCCATCAGGCGACAGGGAGGCACTGAAGCTTTCTTT
TRBJ1-3 | . | . | TRBV5-5 | CASSLVGQGNTIYF | TGTGCCAGCAGCTTGGTTGGGCAGGGAAACACCATATATTTT
TRBJ2-3 | . | . | TRBV29-1 | CSVTFSGHTDTQYF | TGCAGCGTTACCTTCTCGGGTCACACAGATACGCAGTATTTT
TRBJ2-7 | . | TRBD1 | TRBV11-2 | CASSFGQGYSYEQYF | TGTGCCAGCAGCTTCGGACAGGGGTACTCCTACGAGCAGTACTTC
TRBJ1-5 | . | . | TRBV6-6 | CASSYSTTGWEHF | TGTGCCAGCAGTTACTCGACTACAGGGTGGGAGCATTTT
TRBJ2-7 | . | . | TRBV25-1 | CASSGGSGPYEQYF | TGTGCCAGCAGTGGGGGTTCAGGGCCCTACGAGCAGTACTTC
TRBJ1-4 | once | TRBD1 | TRBV3-1/TRBV3-2 | CASSPWTGQEEKLFF | TGTGCCAGCAGCCCTTGGACAGGACAGGAGGAAAAACTGTTTTTT
TRBJ2-1 | . | . | TRBV14 | CASSQDTPYNEQFF | TGTGCCAGCAGCCAAGATACACCTTACAATGAGCAGTTCTTC
TRBJ2-2 | . | . | TRBV6-1 | CASSEAPGSSGELFF | TGTGCCAGCAGTGAAGCGCCGGGGTCTTCAGGGGAGCTGTTTTTT
TRBJ1-2 | . | . | TRBV6-2/TRBV6-3 | CASSPSIGGFHGYTF | TGTGCCAGCAGCCCCTCAATCGGAGGGTTTCATGGCTACACCTTC
TRBJ1-1 | . | . | TRBV6-2/TRBV6-3 | CASSRGTFTEAFF | TGTGCCAGCAGTCGGGGGACTTTCACTGAAGCTTTCTTT
TRBJ1-2 | . | TRBD1 | TRBV5-6 | CASSLGQGAGGYTF | TGTGCCAGCAGCTTGGGACAGGGGGCTGGTGGCTACACCTTC
TRBJ2-1 | . | TRBD2 | TRBV28 | CASSKHSGSSYNEQFF | TGTGCCAGCAGCAAACATAGCGGGAGCTCCTACAATGAGCAGTTCTTC
TRBJ2-6 | once | . | TRBV27 | CASSPNTGPFRGANVLTF | TGTGCCAGCAGTCCAAACACGGGCCCCTTTAGGGGGGCCAACGTCCTGACTTTC
TRBJ1-4 | . | . | TRBV7-6 | CASSLSINEKLFF | TGTGCCAGCAGCTTGTCCATTAATGAAAAACTGTTTTTT
TRBJ2-7 | . | TRBD1 | TRBV7-6 | CASSAGGRHGEQYF | TGTGCCAGCAGTGCAGGGGGACGGCATGGGGAGCAGTACTTC
TRBJ2-5 | . | . | TRBV5-1 | CASSPSPRGLETQYF | TGCGCCAGCAGCCCCTCCCCCCGGGGGCTGGAGACCCAGTACTTC
TRBJ2-2 | . | . | TRBV7-9 | CASSLIRDTGELFF | TGTGCCAGCAGCTTAATTAGGGACACCGGGGAGCTGTTTTTT
TRBJ1-6 | . | TRBD1 | TRBV10-3 | CAISGDSNNSPLHF | TGTGCCATCAGTGGGGACAGTAATAATTCACCCCTCCACTTT
TRBJ2-5 | . | . | TRBV7-9 | CASSFEGLETQYF | TGTGCCAGCAGCTTCGAGGGGCTGGAGACCCAGTACTTC
TRBJ2-1 | . | TRBD1 | TRBV5-4 | CASSWGQGAGNEQFF | TGTGCCAGCAGCTGGGGACAGGGGGCGGGTAATGAGCAGTTCTTC
TRBJ2-2 | . | . | TRBV9 | CASSARPLGGGELFF | TGTGCCAGCAGCGCTAGACCCTTAGGGGGCGGGGAGCTGTTTTTT
TRBJ2-1 | . | . | TRBV19 | CASSNYNEQFF | TGTGCCAGTAGTAATTACAATGAGCAGTTCTTC
TRBJ1-2 | . | . | TRBV7-9 | CASSFGRSYGYTF | TGTGCCAGCAGCTTTGGCAGGAGCTATGGCTACACCTTC
TRBJ2-1 | . | . | TRBV3-1/TRBV3-2 | CASSQGSGPPVNEQFF | TGTGCCAGCAGCCAAGGGTCGGGACCCCCAGTTAATGAGCAGTTCTTC
TRBJ1-3 | . | . | TRBV5-1 | CASSLGTGNTIYF | TGCGCCAGCAGCTTGGGGACAGGAAACACCATATATTTT
TRBJ1-6 | . | . | TRBV7-3 | CASSLSGVSPLHF | TGTGCCAGCAGCTTAAGCGGGGTTTCACCCCTCCACTTT
TRBJ2-2 | . | TRBD2 | TRBV18 | CASSPSQPGGTGELFF | TGTGCCAGCTCACCTTCCCAGCCGGGGGGCACCGGGGAGCTGTTTTTT
TRBJ2-7 | . | . | TRBV27 | CASSLGQGPYEQYF | TGTGCCAGCAGTTTAGGGCAAGGCCCCTACGAGCAGTACTTC
TRBJ1-4 | . | TRBD1 | TRBV2 | CASRWTGLGEKLFF | TGTGCCAGCAGGTGGACAGGGTTGGGAGAAAAACTGTTTTTT
TRBJ1-1 | once | . | TRBV6-5 | CASSYSRPNTEAFF | TGTGCCAGCAGTTACTCTCGCCCTAACACTGAAGCTTTCTTT
TRBJ1-3 | . | TRBD1 | TRBV3-1/TRBV3-2 | CASSQGTGGRNTIYF | TGTGCCAGCAGCCAAGGGACAGGGGGAAGAAACACCATATATTTT
TRBJ2-1 | . | . | TRBV7-9 | CASSLVGYNEQFF | TGTGCCAGCAGCTTAGTAGGCTACAATGAGCAGTTCTTC
TRBJ2-3 | . | TRBD2 | TRBV6-5 | CASGWAGGWYF | TGTGCCAGCGGGTGGGCGGGAGGATGGTATTTT